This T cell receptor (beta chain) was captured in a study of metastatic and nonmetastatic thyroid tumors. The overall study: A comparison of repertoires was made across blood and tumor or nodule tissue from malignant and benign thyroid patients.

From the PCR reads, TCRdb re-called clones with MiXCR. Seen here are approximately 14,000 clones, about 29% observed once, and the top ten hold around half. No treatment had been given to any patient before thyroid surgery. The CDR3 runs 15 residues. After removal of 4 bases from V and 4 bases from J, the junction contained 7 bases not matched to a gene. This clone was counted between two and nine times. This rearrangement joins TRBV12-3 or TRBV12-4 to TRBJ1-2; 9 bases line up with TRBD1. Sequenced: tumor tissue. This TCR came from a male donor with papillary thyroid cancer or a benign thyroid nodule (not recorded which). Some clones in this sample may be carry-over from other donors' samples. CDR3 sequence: CASSSRDRVSYGYTF. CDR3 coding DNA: TGTGCCAGCAGTTCCCGGGACAGGGTTTCCTATGGCTACACCTTC.